The TCR beta chain described here comes from a study of blood T cell repertoires in COVID-19. Overall study: The United States, Italy and Spain supplied acute and convalescent COVID-19 samples. T cells, B-cell-depleted T cells, or PBMCs provided the cDNA or gDNA that served as material.

Authors' data handling: The authors estimated nucleated cell counts from reference gene primer amplification. The data were produced by immunoSEQ multiplex PCR, yet TCRdb's version contains in-frame clones alone and is incomplete. V, J and clone size were drawn from that table, and D and trimming were deduced from the DNA. The sample lists 15,000 to 20,000 clones, 65% to 90% occurring once. After removal of 1 base from V and 1 base from J, the junction contained 11 bases not matched to a gene. This CDR3 region has 19 residues. The germline V gene encodes CDR1 KGHSH and CDR2 LQKENI. The source of this sequence is an elderly man with acute or convalescent COVID-19. The rearrangement links TRBV18 to TRBJ2-3; 10 bases match TRBD2. The sample comprised peripheral blood. CDR3 in amino acids: CASSPRASGGPTRTDTQYF. CDR3 bases: TGTGCCAGCTCACCACGGGCTAGCGGGGGCCCAACTCGCACAGATACGCAGTATTTT.